Listed below are T cell receptor beta chains from one sample, sequenced in a study of radiotherapy plus CTLA-4 blockade in lung cancer. Repertoires were generated with immunoSEQ multiplex PCR, while TCRdb's copy carries only in-frame clones and drops some. The data hold tens of thousands of clones, with 83% observed a single time. The sequenced sample was peripheral blood, obtained from a patient treated with radiotherapy plus ipilimumab. The receptors originated from a human donor with non-small cell lung cancer who had stable disease on radiotherapy plus ipilimumab. CDR3s include the opening cysteine and the closing phenylalanine or tryptophan. A D gene is named only where the DNA matches it firmly. Only some rows state a clone size, as once, few, many or a class for expanded clones.

>NA|TRBV7-3|TRBJ2-7|NA
CASSLGSGFEQYF
TGTGCCAGCAGCTTAGGGTCAGGCTTCGAGCAGTACTTC
>TRBD1|TRBV19|TRBJ1-5|few
CASSAQLGGWQPQHF
TGTGCCAGTAGTGCCCAGCTAGGGGGCTGGCAGCCCCAGCATTTT
>NA|TRBV7-2|TRBJ2-7|NA
CASSSGVGGSYEQYF
TGTGCCAGCAGCTCCGGTGTCGGGGGATCCTACGAGCAGTACTTC
>NA|TRBV27|TRBJ1-6|NA
CASRLGGRVDSPLHF
TGTGCCAGCAGATTGGGTGGACGGGTAGATTCACCCCTCCACTTT
>TRBD1|TRBV5-1|TRBJ2-4|NA
CASSLKGAQNIQYF
TGCGCCAGCAGCCTGAAGGGGGCCCAAAACATTCAGTACTTC
>NA|TRBV30|TRBJ1-2|NA
CAWMRGRATNYGYTF
TGTGCCTGGATGAGGGGCAGGGCCACTAACTATGGCTACACCTTC
>TRBD2|TRBV6-5|TRBJ2-1|NA
CASSYSSAGLGNEQFF
TGTGCCAGCAGTTACTCTTCAGCGGGATTAGGTAATGAGCAGTTCTTC
>NA|TRBV15|TRBJ2-2|NA
CATSRGGRTGELFF
TGTGCCACCAGCAGAGGCGGACGGACCGGGGAGCTGTTTTTT
>NA|TRBV4-1|TRBJ1-5|NA
CASSQGIFQGNQPQHF
TGCGCCAGCAGCCAAGGGATCTTCCAGGGAAATCAGCCCCAGCATTTT
>NA|TRBV6-1|TRBJ1-3|NA
CASSDGQTSGNTIYF
TGTGCCAGCAGTGACGGACAGACCTCTGGAAACACCATATATTTT
>NA|TRBV20-1|TRBJ2-2|NA
CSAGRTGELFF
TGCAGTGCAGGACGGACCGGGGAGCTGTTTTTT
>NA|TRBV7-9|TRBJ2-7|NA
CASSPGYEQYF
TGTGCCAGCAGCCCAGGGTACGAGCAGTACTTC
>TRBD1|TRBV19|TRBJ1-2|once
CASSMSGGADYGYTF
TGTGCCAGTAGTATGTCAGGGGGCGCAGACTATGGCTACACCTTC
>NA|TRBV7-9|TRBJ2-1|NA
CASSLTAVANNEQFF
TGTGCCAGCAGCTTAACCGCGGTAGCGAACAATGAGCAGTTCTTC
>NA|TRBV6-1|TRBJ2-1|NA
CASIRAGSYNEQFF
TGTGCCAGCATTAGGGCAGGCTCCTACAATGAGCAGTTCTTC
>NA|TRBV4-1|TRBJ1-2|NA
CASSQTALRGAIGYTF
TGCGCCAGCAGCCAAACCGCCCTGCGGGGGGCCATTGGCTACACCTTC
>NA|TRBV19|TRBJ2-2|once
CASPSNTGELFF
TGTGCCAGTCCCTCTAACACCGGGGAGCTGTTTTTT
>NA|TRBV11-2|TRBJ1-2|NA
CASSVGQTDGYTF
TGTGCCAGCAGCGTTGGACAGACAGATGGCTACACCTTC
>NA|TRBV28|TRBJ2-7|NA
CASSPPGRPYEQYF
TGTGCCAGCAGTCCACCGGGACGGCCCTACGAGCAGTACTTC
>NA|TRBV28|TRBJ1-6|few
CASNRENSPLHF
TGTGCCAGCAATCGGGAGAATTCACCCCTCCACTTT
>TRBD2|TRBV5-1|TRBJ2-7|NA
CASSPAGGPYEQYF
TGCGCCAGCAGCCCAGCGGGAGGGCCGTACGAGCAGTACTTC
>NA|TRBV5-1|TRBJ2-3|NA
CASSRGLRTDTQYF
TGCGCCAGCAGCCGCGGGCTGAGAACAGATACGCAGTATTTT
>NA|TRBV18|TRBJ2-7|NA
CASSPRGTASSYEQYF
TGTGCCAGCTCACCACGAGGAACAGCCAGCTCCTACGAGCAGTACTTC
>NA|TRBV7-2|TRBJ2-3|NA
CASSLVGGAADTQYF
TGTGCCAGCAGCTTAGTAGGGGGGGCAGCAGATACGCAGTATTTT
>NA|TRBV7-6|TRBJ2-2|NA
CASSLEPGIPGELFF
TGTGCCAGCAGCTTAGAGCCTGGTATTCCCGGGGAGCTGTTTTTT
>NA|TRBV10-3|TRBJ1-2|NA
CAISESAQGYTF
TGTGCCATCAGTGAGTCTGCCCAGGGCTACACCTTC
>NA|TRBV5-5|TRBJ2-1|NA
CASSWRTGYNEQFF
TGTGCCAGCAGCTGGCGTACAGGCTACAATGAGCAGTTCTTC
>TRBD2|TRBV19|TRBJ2-3|NA
CASSIQREWNF
TGTGCCAGTAGTATCCAGCGGGAGTGGAATTTT
>TRBD1|TRBV6-4|TRBJ1-1|NA
CASSGTGVETEAFF
TGTGCCAGCAGCGGTACAGGGGTGGAAACTGAAGCTTTCTTT
>TRBD2|TRBV5-1|TRBJ2-1|NA
CASSLGLAGGVLYNEQFF
TGCGCCAGCAGCTTGGGGCTAGCGGGAGGGGTTCTATACAATGAGCAGTTCTTC
>NA|TRBV5-1|TRBJ1-1|NA
CASSFGQTKNTEAFF
TGCGCCAGCAGCTTCGGTCAGACAAAGAACACTGAAGCTTTCTTT
>NA|TRBV5-4|TRBJ1-1|NA
CASSPRGGMNTEAFF
TGTGCCAGCAGCCCCAGAGGGGGGATGAACACTGAAGCTTTCTTT
>TRBD1|TRBV5-1|TRBJ1-2|once
CASSLGTGFGYGYTF
TGCGCCAGCAGCTTGGGGACAGGGTTCGGCTATGGCTACACCTTC
>NA|TRBV5-1|TRBJ2-2|NA
CASSLGTVMDGELFF
TGCGCCAGCAGCTTAGGGACGGTTATGGACGGGGAGCTGTTTTTT
>NA|TRBV5-1|TRBJ1-2|once
CASSQEGRPIGGYTF
TGCGCCAGCAGCCAGGAGGGGCGGCCCATAGGAGGCTACACCTTC
>TRBD1|TRBV6-5|TRBJ1-5|NA
CASSSGQGNQPQHF
TGTGCCAGCAGTTCCGGACAGGGGAATCAGCCCCAGCATTTT
>NA|TRBV28|TRBJ1-5|NA
CASKTPYSNQPQHF
TGTGCCAGCAAAACACCTTATAGCAATCAGCCCCAGCATTTT
>NA|TRBV9|TRBJ1-5|NA
CASSVGGGNQPQHF
TGTGCCAGCAGCGTAGGGGGCGGCAATCAGCCCCAGCATTTT
>TRBD2|TRBV6-5|TRBJ2-7|NA
CASRRTSGRDYEQYF
TGTGCCAGCAGGCGGACTAGCGGGAGGGACTACGAGCAGTACTTC
>TRBD1|TRBV5-6|TRBJ2-1|once
CASSTGQGAWNEQFF
TGTGCCAGCAGCACCGGACAGGGGGCTTGGAATGAGCAGTTCTTC
>NA|TRBV6-5|TRBJ1-4|NA
CASSTRAATNEKLFF
TGTGCCAGCAGTACCCGAGCTGCAACTAATGAAAAACTGTTTTTT
>TRBD2|TRBV9|TRBJ2-1|once
CASSVASGRHNEQFF
TGTGCCAGCAGCGTAGCTAGCGGGAGGCACAATGAGCAGTTCTTC
>NA|TRBV7-3|TRBJ2-3|NA
CASSLRSPGQKRSTDTQYF
TGTGCCAGCAGCTTACGATCCCCTGGACAGAAAAGGAGCACAGATACGCAGTATTTT
>NA|TRBV28|TRBJ1-4|NA
CASSLAPQGRTPTNEKLFF
TGTGCCAGCAGTTTAGCCCCACAGGGCCGAACCCCAACTAATGAAAAACTGTTTTTT
>TRBD1|TRBV18|TRBJ2-6|NA
CASSPLGQGRSGANVLTF
TGTGCCAGCTCACCACTGGGACAGGGCCGCTCTGGGGCCAACGTCCTGACTTTC
>NA|TRBV10-3|TRBJ2-5|NA
CAIRPDLRVETQYF
TGTGCCATCAGGCCAGATCTTAGGGTGGAGACCCAGTACTTC
>NA|TRBV9|TRBJ1-4|NA
CASSVGGRGATNEKLFF
TGTGCCAGCAGCGTAGGGGGGCGGGGTGCAACTAATGAAAAACTGTTTTTT